One sample yielded the 21 T cell receptor beta chains listed below, sequenced in a study of shared clonotypes between healthy human individuals. Libraries were prepared by immunoSEQ multiplex PCR; TCRdb keeps only in-frame clonotypes and omits some of them. Of around 600,000 clones in the sample, around 97% were seen once. The sequenced sample was naive CD4+ T cells sorted from blood. Noted subset: CD45RA+ positively selected. The origin of the receptors is a woman in her twenties or thirties in good health.

The V gene is TRBV14, the J gene TRBJ2-3; 11 nucleotides line up with TRBD2. V was clipped by 3 bases and J by 1 base; unmatched bases: 3. The CDR3 loop spans 16 amino acids. CDR1 is SGHDN, CDR2 FVKESK, per germline. CDR3 coding DNA: TGTGCCAGCAGCCACCAACTAGCGGGAGGCACAGATACGCAGTATTTT. Amino acids: CASSHQLAGGTDTQYF.

This clone was detected once. The chain recombines TRBV28 with TRBJ1-5; unclear D gene. CDR1 and CDR2 from the germline V gene are MDHEN and SYDVKM. CDR3 length: 14 amino acids. Trimming removed 6 bases at V and 5 bases at J, with 14 bases between. This CDR3 reads CASRQDREDQPQHF. The CDR3 coding sequence is TGTGCCAGCAGACAAGACCGGGAGGATCAGCCCCAGCATTTT.

V and J are TRBV6-5 and TRBJ2-1; 9 positions match TRBD2. After removal of 4 bases from V and 8 bases from J, the junction contained 9 bases not matched to a gene. Germline values: CDR1 MNHEY, CDR2 SVGAGI. The length of the CDR3 is 15 residues. DNA of the CDR3: TGTGCCAGCAGTTCCATAGCGGGAGATGGGGATGAGCAGTTCTTC. As protein: CASSSIAGDGDEQFF.

DNA for the CDR3: TGTGCCAGCAGTCTTACAGGGGGCGTCGGGACTGAAGCTTTCTTT. As protein: CASSLTGGVGTEAFF. The chain carries TRBV27 and TRBJ1-1; TRBD1 aligns across 9 bases. CDR1 and CDR2 from the germline V gene are MNHEY and SMNVEV (reference sequence). The ends lost 5 bases at V and 5 bases at J; junction bases unmatched: 9. The CDR3 contains 15 residues.

Only one count was recorded for this clone. The chain uses TRBV11-2 and TRBJ2-7; D not certain. The CDR3 length is 16 residues. Germline CDR1 SGHAT, CDR2 FQNNGV. Trimming shortened V by 6 bases and J by 2 bases, and 20 bases separated the two germline ends. Here the CDR3 DNA reads TGTGCCAGCAGAAATATTAAAGGGCCCCGGGCCTACGAGCAGTACTTC. It specifies CASRNIKGPRAYEQYF.

The chain uses TRBV6-1 and TRBJ2-6, with D unclear. V lost 2 bases to trimming and J lost 0 bases, with 14 bases between them. CDR1 and CDR2 (germline): MNHNS, SASEGT. CDR3 length equals 18 residues. CDR3 protein: CASSEMGSPFSGANVLTF. The CDR3, as DNA: TGTGCCAGCAGTGAAATGGGCAGCCCCTTCTCTGGGGCCAACGTCCTGACTTTC.

The chain joins TRBV4-1 to TRBJ1-1, with 7 bases lining up with TRBD1. The CDR3 contains 16 residues. The J segment lost 1 base and the V segment lost 1 base, leaving 6 bases of the junction unmatched. CDR1 is MGHRA, CDR2 YSYEKL, per germline. The CDR3 loop reads CASSQGDRVGNTEAFF. The CDR3, as DNA: TGCGCCAGCAGCCAAGGAGACAGGGTTGGGAACACTGAAGCTTTCTTT.

The J gene is TRBJ2-2, the V gene TRBV25-1; D remains unclear. Trimming removed 8 bases at V and 5 bases at J, with 12 bases between. The CDR3 has 13 amino acids. Germline assignment: CDR1 MGHDK and CDR2 SYGVNS. Here the CDR3 reads CASRTEPTGELFF. CDR3 bases: TGTGCCAGCCGTACGGAACCTACCGGGGAGCTGTTTTTT.

The CDR3 DNA follows: TGTGCCTGGAGTGACCGGACTAGAGGCACAGATACGCAGTATTTT. Translated: CAWSDRTRGTDTQYF. This rearrangement joins TRBV30 to TRBJ2-3, with 7 nucleotides matching TRBD2. This CDR3 spans 15 amino acids. Trimming took 1 base from V and 1 from J; bases not matched to a gene: 5. CDR1 is GTSNPN, CDR2 SVGIG, per germline (reference sequence).

The CDR3 reads CASSPQEGRDYGYTF. The CDR3 DNA sequence: TGTGCCAGCTCACCACAAGAGGGAAGGGACTATGGCTACACCTTC. The gene calls are TRBV18 and TRBJ1-2; no clear D gene. V dropped 1 base and J dropped 3 bases, with 12 bases sitting between them. Germline loops: CDR1 KGHSH, CDR2 LQKENI. The CDR3 runs to 15 residues.

CDR3 nucleotide sequence: TGTGCCAGCTCACCCCAGGGCTCGACGGCCTACAATGAGCAGTTCTTC. Its translation: CASSPQGSTAYNEQFF. V and J are TRBV18 and TRBJ2-1; TRBD1 might be the D (5 bases). The CDR3 length is 16 residues. Trimming left V 3 bases short and J 2 bases short, with 14 bases between. Germline V gives CDR1 KGHSH, CDR2 LQKENI.

The chain links TRBV10-2 to TRBJ1-1; D is unresolved. V lost 6 bases and J 3 bases, leaving 14 bases between the germline ends. Per the germline V gene, CDR1 is WSHSY and CDR2 is SAAADI. The CDR3 spans 14 residues. In nucleotides, the CDR3 is TGCGCCAGCAGCAACGTCCGAAGGGACACTGAAGCTTTCTTT. Its translation: CASSNVRRDTEAFF.

The gene calls are TRBV28 and TRBJ1-5, with a weak D call TRBD1 (5 bases). Germline CDR1 and CDR2: MDHEN and SYDVKM. V was clipped by 6 bases and J by 1 base, with 10 bases between them. The length of the CDR3 is 14 residues. CDR3 in DNA: TGTGCCAGCAGCTCCAGGGTAAGCAATCAGCCCCAGCATTTT. Amino acid sequence: CASSSRVSNQPQHF.

The chain joins TRBV19 to TRBJ2-7; D remains ambiguous. Germline loops: CDR1 LNHDA, CDR2 SQIVND (reference sequence). The CDR3 is 13 amino acids. V lost 3 bases to trimming and J lost 3 bases, with 9 bases between them. This chain's CDR3 is CASSISPLYEQYF. CDR3 coding DNA: TGTGCCAGTAGTATTTCTCCACTCTACGAGCAGTACTTC.

The gene calls are TRBV2 and TRBJ2-1; D remains ambiguous. There are 16 residues in the CDR3. Germline V gives CDR1 SNHLY, CDR2 FYNNEI. The V end was cut by 2 bases, the J end by 0 bases, with 11 bases between. The CDR3 bases are TGTGCCAGCAGTGAATCGTCCCTGAGCTCCTACAATGAGCAGTTCTTC. This sequence encodes CASSESSLSSYNEQFF.

This chain links TRBV7-9 with TRBJ2-7, with D possibly being TRBD2 (7 bases). CDR3 length equals 15 residues. Trimming took 1 base from V and 7 from J, leaving 17 bases between them. Germline V gives CDR1 SEHNR, CDR2 FQNEAQ (reference sequence). CDR3 in DNA: TGTGCCAGCAGCTTAGGGGGGCGGGAGTGGCAGGAGCAGTACTTC. The encoded protein is CASSLGGREWQEQYF.

The rearrangement joins TRBV19 to TRBJ2-3; no reliable D call. This CDR3 is built from 15 residues. The V end lost 6 bases, the J end lost 3 bases, and 16 bases lay between the germline ends. CDR1 LNHDA and CDR2 SQIVND come from the germline V gene (reference sequence). The CDR3 is CASRSLEISTDTQYF. DNA for the CDR3: TGTGCCAGTAGATCCTTAGAGATTTCTACAGATACGCAGTATTTT.

The V call is TRBV2, the J call TRBJ1-5; D call uncertain. The CDR3 consists of 14 residues. V lost 9 bases, J lost 2 bases, and 14 bases lay in between. Germline values: CDR1 SNHLY, CDR2 FYNNEI. The CDR3 loop reads CASQLGLGNQPQHF. The CDR3, as DNA: TGTGCCAGTCAGCTTGGGTTGGGCAATCAGCCCCAGCATTTT. The variable domain in full, completed from reference TRBV2 and TRBJ1-5, reads EPEVTQTPSHQVTQMGQEVILRCVPISNHLYFYWYRQILGQKVEFLVSFYNNEISEKSEIFDDQFSVERPDGSNFTLKIRSTKLEDSAMYFCASQLGLGNQPQHFGDGTRLSIL.

The chain joins TRBV18 to TRBJ1-1, with a weak D call TRBD1 (5 bases). This CDR3 has 13 residues. Trimming removed 4 bases at V and 5 bases at J, with 11 bases between. Germline CDR1 and CDR2: KGHSH and LQKENI. CDR3 DNA: TGTGCCAGCTCACTGGGGCTTACGACTGAAGCTTTCTTT. Amino acids: CASSLGLTTEAFF. Full variable domain (remainder filled in from reference TRBV18 and TRBJ1-1): NAGVMQNPRHLVRRRGQEARLRCSPMKGHSHVYWYRQLPEEGLKFMVYLQKENIIDESGMPKERFSAEFPKEGPSILRIQQVVRGDSAAYFCASSLGLTTEAFFGQGTRLTVV.

V and J are TRBV11-2 and TRBJ2-7, with D perhaps being TRBD1 or TRBD2 (7 bases each). Trimming removed 1 base at V and 0 bases at J, with 19 bases between. Looked up from germline, CDR1 is SGHAT and CDR2 is FQNNGV. This CDR3 has 18 residues. The CDR3 DNA reads as TGTGCCAGCAGCTTAGTATGGCAGGGGGGGAAGAGCTCCTACGAGCAGTACTTC. Translation gives CASSLVWQGGKSSYEQYF.

The rearrangement links TRBV6-1 to TRBJ1-2, with D uncertain. This CDR3 comprises 13 residues. Germline V gene data show CDR1 as MNHNS and CDR2 as SASEGT. V shed 3 bases and J shed 5 bases, with 10 bases lying between them. CDR3 sequence: CASSDYIHYGYTF. CDR3 sequence (DNA): TGTGCCAGCAGTGATTACATACATTATGGCTACACCTTC.